This T cell receptor beta chain emerged from a study of tumor and adjacent non-tumor tissue in lung cancer. No cell sorting was done before RNA was extracted from the tissue. The V and J ends lost 6 bases and 0 bases respectively, with 14 bases between them. Germline CDR1 and CDR2: MNHNY and SVGAGI (reference sequence). The CDR3 extends over 15 amino acids. Three rounds of nested PCR, following a modified ARM-PCR protocol, produced the TCRbeta library. TCRdb independently ran MiXCR on the multiplex PCR reads; one entry per CDR3 protein. The sample holds 65,000 to 90,000 distinct CDR3 sequences, approximately 79% seen once.

Sequenced sample: lung tumor tissue. This clonotype originated in a woman between 45 and 60 years old with non-small cell lung cancer. V gene TRBV6-6 combines with J gene TRBJ1-1, with no clear D. CDR3 DNA sequence: TGTGCCAGCAGGGAGCCCCAGAGTCTGAACACTGAAGCTTTCTTT. Residues: CASREPQSLNTEAFF.